These T cell receptor beta chains were read from a single sample in a study of OX40 agonist ivuxolimab in advanced cancers. The method was immunoSEQ multiplex PCR; TCRdb's version includes in-frame clones alone and lacks a portion of them. Of roughly 75,000 clones in the sample, more than 70% are singletons; the top ten hold around 0.73%. Sequencing used CD4+ or CD8+ T cells sorted from blood, obtained in a trial of the OX40 agonist ivuxolimab. The receptors were gathered from an adult with an advanced solid tumor such as melanoma, head and neck, liver or kidney cancer. The CDR3 runs from the conserved cysteine through the conserved F or W. The order of the fields is clone size, J gene, V gene, CDR3 protein. Size is omitted from some rows. Given values are once, few, many or a class for expanded clones.

clone size: NA; J gene: TRBJ1-4; V gene: TRBV10-1; CDR3 protein: CASSEDANEKLFF
clone size: NA; J gene: TRBJ1-2; V gene: TRBV9; CDR3 protein: CASSTSPYGYTF
clone size: NA; J gene: TRBJ2-5; V gene: TRBV14; CDR3 protein: CASSQGLGRQETQYF
clone size: NA; J gene: TRBJ1-2; V gene: TRBV2; CDR3 protein: CASRGTAPISPRTF
clone size: NA; J gene: TRBJ1-5; V gene: TRBV30; CDR3 protein: CAWSPGQGILSNQPQHF
clone size: NA; J gene: TRBJ1-6; V gene: TRBV27; CDR3 protein: CASSRGTGVSPLHF
clone size: few; J gene: TRBJ2-1; V gene: TRBV6-5; CDR3 protein: CASSSNNEQFF
clone size: NA; J gene: TRBJ2-5; V gene: TRBV7-8; CDR3 protein: CASSLGQTGIETQYF
clone size: NA; J gene: TRBJ1-1; V gene: TRBV7-9; CDR3 protein: CASGTLNTEAFF
clone size: NA; J gene: TRBJ1-1; V gene: TRBV28; CDR3 protein: CASSYRGTEAFF
clone size: NA; J gene: TRBJ2-5; V gene: TRBV5-1; CDR3 protein: CASSLGSGGQQETQYF
clone size: NA; J gene: TRBJ2-5; V gene: TRBV9; CDR3 protein: CASSELAGVETQYF
clone size: NA; J gene: TRBJ2-1; V gene: TRBV7-3; CDR3 protein: CASSLQGQGGFDEQFF
clone size: NA; J gene: TRBJ2-1; V gene: TRBV15; CDR3 protein: CATSGKKLGANNEQFF
clone size: NA; J gene: TRBJ2-1; V gene: TRBV5-1; CDR3 protein: CASSFRTRLGYNEQFF
clone size: NA; J gene: TRBJ2-2; V gene: TRBV11-2; CDR3 protein: CASSLARNTGELFF
clone size: NA; J gene: TRBJ2-7; V gene: TRBV2; CDR3 protein: CASTPKPSAYEQYF
clone size: NA; J gene: TRBJ2-5; V gene: TRBV27; CDR3 protein: CASSLLYQETQYF
clone size: NA; J gene: TRBJ1-2; V gene: TRBV6-1; CDR3 protein: CASSENPSKSSVGYGYTF
clone size: NA; J gene: TRBJ1-3; V gene: TRBV18; CDR3 protein: CASSPQAGQLNTIYF
clone size: NA; J gene: TRBJ2-1; V gene: TRBV9; CDR3 protein: CASRAGASYNEQFF
clone size: NA; J gene: TRBJ2-2; V gene: TRBV30; CDR3 protein: CAWSLDSGRTGELFF
clone size: NA; J gene: TRBJ1-4; V gene: TRBV2; CDR3 protein: CASSGPFEKLFF
clone size: NA; J gene: TRBJ1-2; V gene: TRBV30; CDR3 protein: CAWKQGENYGYTF
clone size: NA; J gene: TRBJ2-1; V gene: TRBV9; CDR3 protein: CASSVAGDSYNEQFF
clone size: NA; J gene: TRBJ1-2; V gene: TRBV5-4; CDR3 protein: CASTLGGAGYGYTF
clone size: NA; J gene: TRBJ2-7; V gene: TRBV9; CDR3 protein: CASSVGGAAYEQYF
clone size: NA; J gene: TRBJ2-5; V gene: TRBV6-8; CDR3 protein: CASSYGGVRSETQYF
clone size: once; J gene: TRBJ1-1; V gene: TRBV19; CDR3 protein: CASSIDQGDRNTEAFF
clone size: NA; J gene: TRBJ2-7; V gene: TRBV27; CDR3 protein: CASPFASRYEQYF
clone size: NA; J gene: TRBJ2-7; V gene: TRBV19; CDR3 protein: CASSLQAGEHYEQYF
clone size: NA; J gene: TRBJ2-3; V gene: TRBV10-1; CDR3 protein: CASSDGPSTDTQYF
clone size: NA; J gene: TRBJ2-3; V gene: TRBV10-3; CDR3 protein: CAISESYRNTDTQYF
clone size: NA; J gene: TRBJ2-7; V gene: TRBV6-1; CDR3 protein: CASRAPGGYEQYF
clone size: NA; J gene: TRBJ2-4; V gene: TRBV19; CDR3 protein: CASSPDIRGTKNIQYF
clone size: NA; J gene: TRBJ2-7; V gene: TRBV25-1; CDR3 protein: CASSELAGVTYEQYF
clone size: NA; J gene: TRBJ1-1; V gene: TRBV18; CDR3 protein: CASSPPVGNTEAFF
clone size: NA; J gene: TRBJ1-1; V gene: TRBV2; CDR3 protein: CASSEVLGGSAEAFF
clone size: NA; J gene: TRBJ1-5; V gene: TRBV6-1; CDR3 protein: CASSEGAGSGNQPQHF
clone size: NA; J gene: TRBJ2-7; V gene: TRBV7-7; CDR3 protein: CASSPGTGRRYEQYF
clone size: few; J gene: TRBJ1-1; V gene: TRBV18; CDR3 protein: CASSQAQQGEAFF
clone size: NA; J gene: TRBJ2-7; V gene: TRBV6-5; CDR3 protein: CASTPSGAQTYEQYF
clone size: NA; J gene: TRBJ2-1; V gene: TRBV4-3; CDR3 protein: CASSQDFREQFF
clone size: NA; J gene: TRBJ2-5; V gene: TRBV5-1; CDR3 protein: CASSPPVAGEETQYF
clone size: NA; J gene: TRBJ1-5; V gene: TRBV25-1; CDR3 protein: CASSLVTQPQHF
clone size: NA; J gene: TRBJ2-5; V gene: TRBV12-5; CDR3 protein: CASGSTGTGGETQYF
clone size: NA; J gene: TRBJ2-1; V gene: TRBV2; CDR3 protein: CASSLLRNEQFF